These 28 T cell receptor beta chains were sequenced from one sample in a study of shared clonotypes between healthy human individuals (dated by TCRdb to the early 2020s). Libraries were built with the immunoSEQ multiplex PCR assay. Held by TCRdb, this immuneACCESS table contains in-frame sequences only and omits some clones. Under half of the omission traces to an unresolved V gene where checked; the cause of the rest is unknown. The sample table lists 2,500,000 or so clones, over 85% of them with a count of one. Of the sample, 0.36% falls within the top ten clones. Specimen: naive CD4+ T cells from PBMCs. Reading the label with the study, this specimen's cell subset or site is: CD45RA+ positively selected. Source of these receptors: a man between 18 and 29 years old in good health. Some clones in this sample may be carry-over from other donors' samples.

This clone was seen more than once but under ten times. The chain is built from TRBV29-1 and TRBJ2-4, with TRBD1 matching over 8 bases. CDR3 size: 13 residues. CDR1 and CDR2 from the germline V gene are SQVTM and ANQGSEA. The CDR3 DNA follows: TGCAGTCGGGACAGGTATTCCAAAAACATTCAGTACTTC. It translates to CSRDRYSKNIQYF.

The CDR3 loop reads CASSVGRETYNEQFF. Here the CDR3 DNA reads TGTGCCAGCAGCGTAGGTCGGGAGACCTACAATGAGCAGTTCTTC. This rearrangement joins TRBV9 to TRBJ2-1, with D perhaps TRBD2 (6 bases). The CDR3 is 15 residues long. Germline assignment: CDR1 SGDLS and CDR2 YYNGEE. Deletions cut 0 bases from V and 2 bases from J, with 9 bases between.

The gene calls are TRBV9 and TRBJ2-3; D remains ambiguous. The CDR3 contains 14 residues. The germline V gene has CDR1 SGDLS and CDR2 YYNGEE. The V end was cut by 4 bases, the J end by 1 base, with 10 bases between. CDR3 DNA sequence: TGTGCCAGCAGCCCGACGACTGGCACAGATACGCAGTATTTT. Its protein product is CASSPTTGTDTQYF.

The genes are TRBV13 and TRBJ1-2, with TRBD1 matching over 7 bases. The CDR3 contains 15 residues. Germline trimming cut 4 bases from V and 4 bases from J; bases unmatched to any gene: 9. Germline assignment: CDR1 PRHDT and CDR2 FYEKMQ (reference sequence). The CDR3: CASSSPSGQFYGYTF. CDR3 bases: TGTGCCAGCAGCTCCCCCTCGGGACAGTTCTATGGCTACACCTTC. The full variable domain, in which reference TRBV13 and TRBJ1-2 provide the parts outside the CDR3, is AAGVIQSPRHLIKEKRETATLKCYPIPRHDTVYWYQQGPGQDPQFLISFYEKMQSDKGSIPDRFSAQQFSDYHSELNMSSLELGDSALYFCASSSPSGQFYGYTFGSGTRLTVV.

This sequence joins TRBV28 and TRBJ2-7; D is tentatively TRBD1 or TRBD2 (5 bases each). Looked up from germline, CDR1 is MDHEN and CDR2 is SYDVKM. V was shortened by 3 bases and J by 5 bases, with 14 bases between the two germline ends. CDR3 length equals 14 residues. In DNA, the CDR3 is TGTGCCAGCAGTTTTGTTAGGGACCACCACGAGCAGTACTTC. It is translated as CASSFVRDHHEQYF.

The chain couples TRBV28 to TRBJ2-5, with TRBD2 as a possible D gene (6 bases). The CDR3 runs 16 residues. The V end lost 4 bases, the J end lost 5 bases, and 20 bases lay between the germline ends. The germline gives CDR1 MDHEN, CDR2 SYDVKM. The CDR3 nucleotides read TGTGCCAGCAGTTCCCAACTGACGGGGGATAGGGAGACCCAGTACTTC. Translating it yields CASSSQLTGDRETQYF. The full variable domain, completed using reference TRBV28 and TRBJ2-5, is DVKVTQSSRYLVKRTGEKVFLECVQDMDHENMFWYRQDPGLGLRLIYFSYDVKMKEKGDIPEGYSVSREKKERFSLILESASTNQTSMYLCASSSQLTGDRETQYFGPGTRLLVL.

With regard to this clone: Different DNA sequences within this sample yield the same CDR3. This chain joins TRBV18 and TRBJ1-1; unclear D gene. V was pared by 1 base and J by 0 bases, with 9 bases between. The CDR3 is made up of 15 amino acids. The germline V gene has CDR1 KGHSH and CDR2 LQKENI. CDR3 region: CASSPLLGMNTEAFF. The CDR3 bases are TGTGCCAGCTCACCACTTCTAGGGATGAACACTGAAGCTTTCTTT.

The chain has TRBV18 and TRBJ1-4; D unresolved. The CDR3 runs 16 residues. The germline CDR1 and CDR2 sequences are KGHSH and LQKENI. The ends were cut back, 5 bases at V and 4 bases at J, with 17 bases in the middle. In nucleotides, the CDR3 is TGTGCCAGCTCATTCAGCCCGGGAGCTAATAATGAAAAACTGTTTTTT. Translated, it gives CASSFSPGANNEKLFF.

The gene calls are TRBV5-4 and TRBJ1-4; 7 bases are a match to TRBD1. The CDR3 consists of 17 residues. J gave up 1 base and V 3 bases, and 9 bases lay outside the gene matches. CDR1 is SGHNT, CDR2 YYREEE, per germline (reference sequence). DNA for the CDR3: TGTGCCAGCAGCTCCAGGGGGGGATGGGGAACTAATGAAAAACTGTTTTTT. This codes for CASSSRGGWGTNEKLFF. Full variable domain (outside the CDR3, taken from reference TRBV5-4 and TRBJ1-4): ETGVTQSPTHLIKTRGQQVTLRCSSQSGHNTVSWYQQALGQGPQFIFQYYREEENGRGNFPPRFSGLQFPNYSSELNVNALELDDSALYLCASSSRGGWGTNEKLFFGSGTQLSVL.

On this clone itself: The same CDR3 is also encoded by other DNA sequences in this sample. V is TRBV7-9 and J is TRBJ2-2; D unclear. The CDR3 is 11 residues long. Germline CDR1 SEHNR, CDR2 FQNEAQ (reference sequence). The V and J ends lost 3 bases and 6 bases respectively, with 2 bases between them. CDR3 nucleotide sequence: TGTGCCAGCAGCTTGTCCGGGGAGCTGTTTTTT. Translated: CASSLSGELFF.

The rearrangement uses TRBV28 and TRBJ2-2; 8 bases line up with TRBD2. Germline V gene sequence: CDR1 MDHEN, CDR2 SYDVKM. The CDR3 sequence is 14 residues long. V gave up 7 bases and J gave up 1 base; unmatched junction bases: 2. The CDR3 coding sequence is TGTGCCAGCATGGGGACTAGGAACACCGGGGAGCTGTTTTTT. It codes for CASMGTRNTGELFF.

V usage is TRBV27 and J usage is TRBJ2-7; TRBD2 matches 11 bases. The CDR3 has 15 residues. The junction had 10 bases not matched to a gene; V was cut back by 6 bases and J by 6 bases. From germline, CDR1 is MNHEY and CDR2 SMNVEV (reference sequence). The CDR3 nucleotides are TGTGCCAGCAGCCGGGTTACTAGCGGGAGCACCGAGCAGTACTTC. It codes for CASSRVTSGSTEQYF.

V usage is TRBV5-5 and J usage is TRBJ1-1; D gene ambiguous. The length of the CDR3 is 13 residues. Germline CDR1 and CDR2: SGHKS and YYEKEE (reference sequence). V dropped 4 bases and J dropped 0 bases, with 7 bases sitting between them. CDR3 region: CASSDGMNTEAFF. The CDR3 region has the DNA TGTGCCAGCAGCGACGGAATGAACACTGAAGCTTTCTTT.

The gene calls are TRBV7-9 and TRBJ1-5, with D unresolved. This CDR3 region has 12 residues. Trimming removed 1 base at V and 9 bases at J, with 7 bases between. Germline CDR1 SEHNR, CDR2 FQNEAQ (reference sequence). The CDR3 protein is CASSLEFRPQHF. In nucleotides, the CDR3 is TGTGCCAGCAGCTTAGAATTCCGGCCCCAGCATTTT.

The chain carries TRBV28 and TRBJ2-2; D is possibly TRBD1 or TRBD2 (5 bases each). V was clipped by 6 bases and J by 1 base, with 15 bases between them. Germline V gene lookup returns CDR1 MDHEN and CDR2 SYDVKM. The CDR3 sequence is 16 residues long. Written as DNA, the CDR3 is TGTGCCAGCAGATTTTCCGGGACGGTGAACACCGGGGAGCTGTTTTTT. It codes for CASRFSGTVNTGELFF.

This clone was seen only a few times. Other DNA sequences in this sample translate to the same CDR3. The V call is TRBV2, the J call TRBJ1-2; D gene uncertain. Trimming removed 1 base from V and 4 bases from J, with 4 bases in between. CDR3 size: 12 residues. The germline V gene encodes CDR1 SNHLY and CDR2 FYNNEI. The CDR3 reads CASSEDSYGYTF. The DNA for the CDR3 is TGTGCCAGCAGTGAAGACAGCTATGGCTACACCTTC.

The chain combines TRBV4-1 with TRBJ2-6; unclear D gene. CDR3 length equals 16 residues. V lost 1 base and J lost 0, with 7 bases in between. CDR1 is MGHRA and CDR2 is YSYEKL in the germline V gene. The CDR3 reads CASSQGPFSGANVLTF. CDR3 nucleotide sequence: TGCGCCAGCAGCCAAGGGCCATTCTCTGGGGCCAACGTCCTGACTTTC.

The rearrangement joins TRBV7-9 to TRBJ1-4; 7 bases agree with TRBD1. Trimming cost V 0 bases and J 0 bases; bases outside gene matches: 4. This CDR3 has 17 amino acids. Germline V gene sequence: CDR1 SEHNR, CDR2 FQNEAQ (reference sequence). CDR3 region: CASSLAGTAATNEKLFF. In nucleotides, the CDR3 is TGTGCCAGCAGCTTAGCTGGGACAGCGGCAACTAATGAAAAACTGTTTTTT.

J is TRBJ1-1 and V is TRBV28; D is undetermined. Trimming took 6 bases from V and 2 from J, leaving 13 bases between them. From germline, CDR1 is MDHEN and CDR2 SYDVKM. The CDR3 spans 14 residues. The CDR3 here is CASSPLRSNTEAFF. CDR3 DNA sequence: TGTGCCAGCAGCCCCCTCAGAAGTAACACTGAAGCTTTCTTT.

The CDR3 DNA reads as TGCGCCAGCAGCCTCAACAGGGGGCCATACCAAGAGACCCAGTACTTC. The encoded protein is CASSLNRGPYQETQYF. The chain links TRBV5-1 to TRBJ2-5; 9 bases are a match to TRBD1. The trim removed 4 bases at V and 0 bases at J, leaving 7 bases unmatched. The germline V gene has CDR1 SGHRS and CDR2 YFSETQ. This CDR3 is built from 16 residues.

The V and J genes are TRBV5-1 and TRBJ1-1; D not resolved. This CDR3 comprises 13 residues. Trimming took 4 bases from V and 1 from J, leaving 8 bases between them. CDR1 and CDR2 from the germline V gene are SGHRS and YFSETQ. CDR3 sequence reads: CASSEPKNTEAFF. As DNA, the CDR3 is TGCGCCAGCAGCGAACCAAAGAACACTGAAGCTTTCTTT.

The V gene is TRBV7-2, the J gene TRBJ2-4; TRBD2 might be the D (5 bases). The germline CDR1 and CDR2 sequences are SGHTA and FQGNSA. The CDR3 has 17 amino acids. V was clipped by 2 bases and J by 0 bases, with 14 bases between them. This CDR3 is CASSLSASGVAKNIQYF. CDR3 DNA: TGTGCCAGCAGCTTATCTGCCAGCGGAGTAGCCAAAAACATTCAGTACTTC.

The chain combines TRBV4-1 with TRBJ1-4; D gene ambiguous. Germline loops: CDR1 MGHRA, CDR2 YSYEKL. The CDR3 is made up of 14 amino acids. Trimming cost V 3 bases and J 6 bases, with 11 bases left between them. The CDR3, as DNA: TGCGCCAGCAGCCATAGGACGATGGATGAAAAACTGTTTTTT. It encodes CASSHRTMDEKLFF.

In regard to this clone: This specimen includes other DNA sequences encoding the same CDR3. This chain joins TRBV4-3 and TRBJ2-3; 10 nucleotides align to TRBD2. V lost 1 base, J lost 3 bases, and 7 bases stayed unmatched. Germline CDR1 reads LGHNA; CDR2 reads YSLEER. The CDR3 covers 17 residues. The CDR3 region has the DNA TGCGCCAGCAGCCAAGCAGCCAGCGGGAGGGGGACAGATACGCAGTATTTT. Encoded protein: CASSQAASGRGTDTQYF.

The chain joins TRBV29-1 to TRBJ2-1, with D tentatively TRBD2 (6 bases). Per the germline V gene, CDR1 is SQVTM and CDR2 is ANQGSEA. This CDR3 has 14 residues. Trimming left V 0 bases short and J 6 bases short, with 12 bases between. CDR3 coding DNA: TGCAGCGTTGAAGATCTGAGGAGGGCCAATGAGCAGTTCTTC. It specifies CSVEDLRRANEQFF.

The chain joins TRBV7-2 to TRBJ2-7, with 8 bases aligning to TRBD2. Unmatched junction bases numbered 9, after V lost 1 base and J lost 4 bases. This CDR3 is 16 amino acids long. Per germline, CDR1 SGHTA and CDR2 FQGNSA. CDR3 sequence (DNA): TGTGCCAGCAGCTTAGTCTCGCGCGGGAGGAAATACGAGCAGTACTTC. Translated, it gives CASSLVSRGRKYEQYF.

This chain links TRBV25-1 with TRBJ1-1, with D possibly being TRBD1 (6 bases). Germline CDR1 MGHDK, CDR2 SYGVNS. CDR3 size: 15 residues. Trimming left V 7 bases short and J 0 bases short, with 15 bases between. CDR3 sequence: CASMMGGRVNTEAFF. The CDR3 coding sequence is TGTGCCAGCATGATGGGGGGCCGAGTGAACACTGAAGCTTTCTTT.

CDR3 region: CASSQDFPGHSYEQYF. The CDR3, as DNA: TGTGCCAGCAGCCAAGATTTCCCAGGCCATTCCTACGAGCAGTACTTC. The chain has TRBV4-2 and TRBJ2-7, with D uncertain. V was cut by 0 bases and J by 1 base, with 13 bases left in between. CDR3 length equals 16 residues. Looked up from germline, CDR1 is LGHNA and CDR2 is YNFKEQ.